These T cell receptor beta chains were read from a single sample in a study of T-cell memory formation after mild COVID-19. TCRdb redid the calling of the 5' RACE reads with MiXCR, one entry per CDR3 protein. The repertoire holds around 200,000 distinct CDR3 sequences, with more than 8% as singletons. Sequencing input: PBMCs or a T cell subset sorted from them (not recorded which). Receptors originate from a man younger than 35 who had mild COVID-19 (a few samples of this study predate the infection). Cell type and time point are not known. CDR3s include the opening cysteine and the closing phenylalanine or tryptophan. Each record gives: V gene, J gene, D gene, CDR3 protein. D genes are given only for firm matches.

TRBV12-5	TRBJ2-7	TRBD1	CASGLVQGATQGFYEQYF
TRBV6-5	TRBJ1-1	TRBD1	CASFPGQGLVAFF
TRBV29-1	TRBJ1-4	NA	CSATEENEKLFF
TRBV4-3	TRBJ1-1	NA	CASSQDAGGTEAFF
TRBV5-1	TRBJ2-4	NA	CATRGTAKNIQYF
TRBV7-2	TRBJ1-2	TRBD1	CASSLVFRTGSHYGYTF
TRBV5-6	TRBJ2-7	TRBD1	CASILQRDRTYEQYF
TRBV6-5	TRBJ2-2	TRBD1	CASGRRAPPMNRGGRTGELFF
TRBV18	TRBJ1-1	TRBD1	CASSTGTAFLEAFF
TRBV9	TRBJ1-2	TRBD1	CASSPGGQGPNYGYTF
TRBV10-3	TRBJ2-3	NA	CAISEFTSQYF
TRBV5-1	TRBJ2-1	TRBD2	CASSAPSGGDDEQFF
TRBV9	TRBJ2-3	NA	CASSGGLLTDTQYF
TRBV7-2	TRBJ1-6	NA	CASSLAATGSPLHF
TRBV11-2	TRBJ1-2	TRBD1	CASSDPGQTYGYTF
TRBV7-2	TRBJ1-5	NA	CASSSQAYGVGQPQHF
TRBV6-6	TRBJ2-7	NA	CASGWGAYEQYF
TRBV5-1	TRBJ2-1	NA	CASSPRDGRYNEQFF
TRBV12-3/TRBV12-4	TRBJ1-2	NA	CASSFDTGYGYTF
TRBV6-2/TRBV6-3	TRBJ2-3	NA	CASSYGEGATDTQYF
TRBV25-1	TRBJ1-3	NA	CASSRVGDDTIYF
TRBV4-3	TRBJ2-6	TRBD1	CASSQKLGQASGANVLTF
TRBV28	TRBJ1-1	NA	CASSFVGGAGSTEAFF
TRBV4-2	TRBJ2-5	NA	CASSQGASATQYF
TRBV7-2	TRBJ2-1	TRBD2	CASSSGPGTSGANEQFF
TRBV6-5	TRBJ1-1	NA	CASSYSQGTEAFF
TRBV4-3	TRBJ1-2	NA	CASSQLTLANYGYTF
TRBV29-1	TRBJ1-1	NA	CSVLRLMNTEAFF
TRBV5-5	TRBJ1-3	NA	CASSHVPTSGNTIYF
TRBV10-3	TRBJ2-1	TRBD2	CAISEGGTSGSSYNEQFF
TRBV5-1	TRBJ2-2	NA	CASRPGANTGELFF
TRBV4-3	TRBJ1-5	NA	CASSQERFGQPQHF